The 24 T cell receptor beta chains reported below all come from one sample, sequenced in a study of vaccination and CD4 T cells after COVID-19. Oncomine TCR Beta short-read sequencing was applied to DNA from cultured CD4+ T cells. TCRdb ran MiXCR on the PCR reads and lists one entry per CDR3 protein. The sample has some 14,000 distinct CDR3 sequences; 29% are singletons. No antigen has been identified for these receptors. Treatment specified: approximately nine-day PBMC culture with coronavirus spike peptide pools or control peptides (ViraFEST assay). The sequencing used CD4+ T cells from blood, cultured in vitro, collected before SARS-CoV-2 vaccination. The source of these receptors is a human donor who received a COVID-19 vaccine.

The table lists this clonotype with a few counts. This chain links TRBV10-3 with TRBJ2-2; D is unresolved. V was cut by 5 bases and J by 5 bases, with 15 bases left in between. The CDR3 is made up of 15 amino acids. Germline V CDR1 and CDR2: ENHRY, SYGVKD. DNA for the CDR3: TGTGCCATCAGTTCCAATGGGGTGGGAACCGGGGAGCTGTTTTTT. Translated, it gives CAISSNGVGTGELFF.

This clonotype occurred a few times. This rearrangement joins TRBV18 to TRBJ1-3; 11 nucleotides agree with TRBD1. The V segment lost 2 bases and the J segment 4 bases; nucleotides outside the gene matches: 4. Germline CDR1 and CDR2: KGHSH and LQKENI. This CDR3 region has 16 residues. CDR3 residues: CASSPGQGARGNTIYF. The CDR3 DNA follows: TGTGCCAGCTCACCAGGACAGGGGGCGCGCGGAAACACCATATATTTT.

This clonotype came up a few times. The chain recombines TRBV4-1 with TRBJ2-5, with 8 bases matching TRBD2. This CDR3 comprises 13 residues. Losses at the gene ends were 4 bases for V and 6 bases for J; bases not matched to a gene: 4. Germline CDR1 is MGHRA and CDR2 is YSYEKL. This CDR3 reads CASSPGGGQTQYF. As DNA, the CDR3 is TGCGCCAGCAGCCCGGGAGGGGGACAGACCCAGTACTTC.

This clonotype came up a few times. V is TRBV6-1 and J is TRBJ1-6, with a possible D match to TRBD1 (5 bases). The CDR3 has 18 residues. V shed 7 bases and J shed 4 bases, with 23 bases lying between them. Germline values: CDR1 MNHNS, CDR2 SASEGT. As DNA, the CDR3 is TGTGCCAGCAAAAAGGGTTCGAGGTGGCAGGGATATAATTCACCCCTCCACTTT. Its translation: CASKKGSRWQGYNSPLHF.

This chain links TRBV6-5 with TRBJ2-5; tentative D call: TRBD1 (5 bases). V lost 3 bases and J 5 bases, leaving 10 bases between the germline ends. The CDR3 is 13 amino acids. Germline loops: CDR1 MNHEY, CDR2 SVGAGI. As DNA, the CDR3 is TGTGCCAGCAGTTATGGGGCCCGGGAGACCCAGTACTTC. It encodes CASSYGARETQYF.

The genes are TRBV10-1 and TRBJ2-3, with a weak D call TRBD1 (5 bases). This CDR3 is built from 17 residues. V was cut by 3 bases and J by 0 bases, with 16 bases left in between. Germline values: CDR1 WNHNN, CDR2 SYGVQD (reference sequence). As DNA, the CDR3 is TGCGCCAGCAGTGAAACGACCCAGGGCACCAGCACAGATACGCAGTATTTT. This gives the protein CASSETTQGTSTDTQYF.

As regards this clonotype: A clone one base away is much larger, so this may be a read error. The CDR3 coding sequence is TGCGCCAGCAGCTTGGACGGGAGCCGGCGGGAGACCCAGTACTTC. Residues: CASSLDGSRRETQYF. The chain carries TRBV5-1 and TRBJ2-5; tentative D call: TRBD2 (6 bases). CDR3 length equals 15 residues. Germline V CDR1 and CDR2: SGHRS, YFSETQ. Trimming took 0 bases from V and 5 from J, leaving 14 bases between them.

The J gene is TRBJ1-1, the V gene TRBV6-1; a weak D match, TRBD1 (6 bases). Germline V gene lookup returns CDR1 MNHNS and CDR2 SASEGT. There are 14 residues in the CDR3. Trimming removed 0 bases from V and 6 bases from J, with 11 bases in between. The CDR3 DNA is TGTGCCAGCAGTGAAGCGCGGGGGCTCTCTGAAGCTTTCTTT. Its translation is CASSEARGLSEAFF.

The V gene is TRBV20-1, the J gene TRBJ2-1, with D unclear. Germline V CDR1 and CDR2: DFQATT, SNEGSKA (reference sequence). The germline V and J ends were trimmed by 3 bases and 4 bases, with 7 bases remaining between them. The CDR3 is 12 residues long. The CDR3 is CSASGNYNEQFF. The CDR3 region has the DNA TGCAGTGCTAGTGGAAATTACAATGAGCAGTTCTTC.

This clonotype was observed a few times. The genes are TRBV20-1 and TRBJ2-1, with 8 bases that match TRBD2. V lost 3 bases and J lost 0; bases outside the gene matches: 1. The CDR3 spans 14 residues. Per the germline V gene, CDR1 is DFQATT and CDR2 is SNEGSKA (reference sequence). CDR3 nucleotides: TGCAGTGCTAGCGGGGGGGTCTCCTACAATGAGCAGTTCTTC. It specifies CSASGGVSYNEQFF.

The chain links TRBV5-4 to TRBJ1-1; D is perhaps TRBD1 (6 bases). Per germline, CDR1 SGHNT and CDR2 YYREEE (reference sequence). This CDR3 comprises 17 residues. Trimming cost V 2 bases and J 2 bases, with 19 bases left between them. CDR3 region: CASSFDTPGQINTEAFF. The CDR3 DNA reads as TGTGCCAGCAGCTTTGATACCCCCGGACAGATAAACACTGAAGCTTTCTTT.

V usage is TRBV24-1 and J usage is TRBJ2-5, with D possibly being TRBD1 or TRBD2 (5 bases each). Per germline, CDR1 KGHDR and CDR2 SFDVKD. The CDR3 contains 15 residues. V lost 5 bases and J 3 bases, leaving 15 bases between the germline ends. The CDR3 sequence is CATSAPGTTKETQYF. The CDR3 region has the DNA TGTGCCACCAGTGCCCCCGGGACGACGAAAGAGACCCAGTACTTC.

This clonotype appeared a few times. The rearrangement uses TRBV6-1 and TRBJ1-1; 7 bases are shared with TRBD1. The trim removed 6 bases at V and 2 bases at J, leaving 6 bases unmatched. The germline CDR1 and CDR2 sequences are MNHNS and SASEGT. This CDR3 spans 14 amino acids. This CDR3 reads CASRKQGRNTEAFF. In nucleotides, the CDR3 is TGTGCCAGCAGGAAACAGGGGAGAAACACTGAAGCTTTCTTT.

A few counts support this clonotype. The chain joins TRBV18 to TRBJ1-1; no firm D call. CDR1 is KGHSH and CDR2 is LQKENI in the germline V gene. The CDR3 spans 12 residues. V was shortened by 5 bases and J by 1 base, with 5 bases between the two germline ends. This CDR3 reads CASSTRNTEAFF. The DNA for the CDR3 is TGTGCCAGCTCAACAAGGAACACTGAAGCTTTCTTT.

This chain uses TRBV3-1 with TRBJ1-1; weak D call: TRBD1 (5 bases). The CDR3 consists of 14 residues. V was shortened by 4 bases and J by 4 bases, with 13 bases between the two germline ends. The germline gives CDR1 LGHDT, CDR2 YNNKEL (reference sequence). This CDR3 is CASSPWDSRTEAFF. CDR3 nucleotide sequence: TGTGCCAGCAGCCCTTGGGACTCGCGCACTGAAGCTTTCTTT.

This clonotype occurred a few times. The V call is TRBV20-1, the J call TRBJ2-3, with a possible D match to TRBD1 (6 bases). In germline, CDR1 is DFQATT, CDR2 SNEGSKA (reference sequence). The V end was cut by 0 bases, the J end by 2 bases, with 12 bases between. The CDR3 has 15 residues. CDR3 bases: TGCAGTGCTAGAGATGGGGGCGGCCCCACAGATACGCAGTATTTT. This translates into CSARDGGGPTDTQYF.

The V and J genes are TRBV7-2 and TRBJ2-3; D gene ambiguous. Trimming removed 2 bases from V and 5 bases from J, with 5 bases in between. CDR3 size: 12 residues. Germline V gene data show CDR1 as SGHTA and CDR2 as FQGNSA. The CDR3 DNA is TGTGCCAGCAGCTTATCCGAAGATACGCAGTATTTT. The encoded protein is CASSLSEDTQYF.

In its sample, this clonotype was seen a few times. In DNA form, the CDR3 reads TGTGCCAGCAGTCAAAGCGGCAATCAGCCCCAGCATTTT. Amino acids: CASSQSGNQPQHF. The V and J genes are TRBV27 and TRBJ1-5; the D is unclear. The CDR3 has 13 residues. V dropped 5 bases and J dropped 2 bases, with 7 bases sitting between them. CDR1 and CDR2 (germline): MNHEY, SMNVEV (reference sequence).

This clonotype has more than one count but fewer than ten. The genes are TRBV2 and TRBJ2-3, with 8 bases fitting TRBD2. V shed 6 bases, J shed 4 bases, and the junction held 3 bases outside the gene matches. Germline CDR1 reads SNHLY; CDR2 reads FYNNEI. The CDR3 sequence is 13 residues long. The CDR3 is CASRAGGADTQYF. CDR3 coding DNA: TGTGCCAGCAGGGCGGGGGGCGCAGATACGCAGTATTTT.

This clonotype was counted only a few times. The chain couples TRBV6-2 or TRBV6-3 to TRBJ1-5; D gene uncertain. The CDR3 spans 13 residues. The ends were cut back, 2 bases at V and 4 bases at J, with 6 bases in the middle. CDR1 and CDR2 (germline): MNHEY, SVGEGT. CDR3 sequence: CASSYDGNQPQHF. The CDR3 coding sequence is TGTGCCAGCAGTTACGATGGGAATCAGCCCCAGCATTTT.

This chain links TRBV20-1 with TRBJ2-3; D is undetermined. Deletions cut 0 bases from V and 6 bases from J, with 10 bases between. The CDR3 runs 13 residues. Germline CDR1 is DFQATT and CDR2 is SNEGSKA (reference sequence). The CDR3 region is CSARDNFLDTQYF. CDR3 DNA sequence: TGCAGTGCTAGAGATAACTTTCTCGATACGCAGTATTTT.

V usage is TRBV19 and J usage is TRBJ2-3; 7 nucleotides agree with TRBD1. V gave up 5 bases and J gave up 0 bases; unmatched junction bases: 5. The CDR3 is 15 residues long. Per germline, CDR1 LNHDA and CDR2 SQIVND (reference sequence). The CDR3 protein is CASSLDRSSTDTQYF. In nucleotides, the CDR3 is TGTGCCAGTAGTTTGGACAGGTCTAGCACAGATACGCAGTATTTT.

V usage is TRBV7-9 and J usage is TRBJ2-7; D might be TRBD1 or TRBD2, each matching 5 bases. The CDR3 is 17 residues long. V lost 1 base and J 3 bases, leaving 19 bases between the germline ends. In germline, CDR1 is SEHNR, CDR2 FQNEAQ (reference sequence). CDR3: CASSLEPGTLLIYEQYF. In nucleotides, the CDR3 is TGTGCCAGCAGCTTAGAGCCCGGGACCCTCCTTATCTACGAGCAGTACTTC.

The chain employs TRBV19 and TRBJ1-5; 7 positions match TRBD1. J lost 7 bases, V lost 3 bases, and 9 bases had no gene match. Germline CDR1 is LNHDA and CDR2 is SQIVND (reference sequence). CDR3 length: 15 amino acids. DNA of the CDR3: TGTGCCAGTAGTATCAACCGCAGGGGGGGACAGCCCCAGCATTTT. Its translation: CASSINRRGGQPQHF.